These 19 T cell receptor beta chains were sequenced from one sample in a study of blood T cell repertoires in COVID-19. The protocol was immunoSEQ multiplex PCR, while the TCRdb copy is restricted to in-frame clones and leaves out a portion. Among 150,000 to 200,000 clones, roughly 88% were seen once, and the ten largest hold approximately 6.6%. The sequencing sample was made of PBMCs or T cells enriched from blood (not recorded which). The receptor source for this set is a woman in her fifties or sixties who had recovered from COVID-19.

V gene TRBV30 combines with J gene TRBJ1-2, with TRBD1 as a possible D gene (6 bases). Trimming removed 5 bases at V and 7 bases at J, with 11 bases between. CDR3 size: 11 residues. Germline V gene sequence: CDR1 GTSNPN, CDR2 SVGIG (reference sequence). The CDR3 reads CAWFGGVGYTF. CDR3 nucleotides: TGTGCCTGGTTTGGGGGCGTTGGCTACACCTTC.

The chain couples TRBV5-1 to TRBJ1-2; D perhaps matches TRBD1 (5 bases). The CDR3 loop spans 14 amino acids. V was pared by 4 bases and J by 2 bases, with 12 bases between. The germline gives CDR1 SGHRS, CDR2 YFSETQ. The CDR3 bases are TGCGCCAGCAGCAAACAGGACCCAAACTATGGCTACACCTTC. It is translated as CASSKQDPNYGYTF.

The chain couples TRBV5-1 to TRBJ1-1; 8 bases map to TRBD1. Germline V gene data show CDR1 as SGHRS and CDR2 as YFSETQ. This CDR3 contains 14 residues. The V segment lost 3 bases and the J segment 1 base; nucleotides outside the gene matches: 2. CDR3 DNA: TGCGCCAGCAGCTCAGGGGGCCCGAACACTGAAGCTTTCTTT. Residues: CASSSGGPNTEAFF.

This chain joins TRBV5-4 and TRBJ1-3; TRBD1 matches at 10 bases. The CDR3 length is 15 residues. J lost 4 bases, V lost 5 bases, and 6 bases had no gene match. Per germline, CDR1 SGHNT and CDR2 YYREEE (reference sequence). CDR3 DNA: TGTGCCAGCAGAAGGGGGACAGGGGAAGGAAACACCATATATTTT. Its translation is CASRRGTGEGNTIYF.

On this clone itself: Other nucleotide sequences in the sample specify the same CDR3. This chain joins TRBV5-1 and TRBJ2-1; 7 positions match TRBD2. CDR1 and CDR2 from the germline V gene are SGHRS and YFSETQ. The CDR3 spans 15 residues. The J segment lost 4 bases and the V segment lost 0 bases, leaving 4 bases of the junction unmatched. The CDR3: CASSLGTGGYNEQFF. In DNA, the CDR3 is TGCGCCAGCAGCTTGGGAACGGGGGGATACAATGAGCAGTTCTTC.

The chain recombines TRBV3-1 (or the pseudogene TRBV3-2) with TRBJ1-3; D is uncertain. Germline V gives CDR1 LGHDT, CDR2 YNNKEL (reference sequence). V was cut by 4 bases and J by 2 bases, with 9 bases left in between. This CDR3 is 14 amino acids long. CDR3 sequence: CASSLRTAGNTIYF. CDR3 DNA: TGTGCCAGCAGCCTCCGGACTGCTGGAAACACCATATATTTT.

V and J are TRBV5-4 and TRBJ1-2, with 10 bases lining up with TRBD1. The CDR3 totals 15 residues. The J segment lost 0 bases and the V segment lost 4 bases, leaving 3 bases of the junction unmatched. Germline loops: CDR1 SGHNT, CDR2 YYREEE (reference sequence). As DNA, the CDR3 is TGTGCCAGCAGCCTGGGGACAGGGGCTAACTATGGCTACACCTTC. It encodes CASSLGTGANYGYTF.

This chain links TRBV6-4 with TRBJ2-3; TRBD1 might be the D (6 bases). The CDR3 runs to 13 residues. V was cut by 3 bases and J by 4 bases, with 8 bases left in between. CDR1 MRHNA and CDR2 SNTAGT come from the germline V gene. The chain's CDR3 is CASSEQGADTQYF. The CDR3 DNA follows: TGTGCCAGCAGTGAACAGGGAGCAGATACGCAGTATTTT.

CDR3 residues: CASSLSGDRPSHEQYF. The CDR3 bases are TGTGCCAGCAGCTTGAGTGGGGACAGACCATCCCACGAGCAGTACTTC. The chain carries TRBV9 and TRBJ2-7; 7 bases are shared with TRBD1. Germline CDR1 and CDR2: SGDLS and YYNGEE. Germline trimming cut 4 bases from V and 5 bases from J; bases unmatched to any gene: 15. This CDR3 has 16 residues.

The chain couples TRBV19 to TRBJ2-1; perhaps TRBD2 as D (7 bases). The CDR3 consists of 15 residues. V gave up 3 bases and J gave up 6 bases, with 15 bases separating them. Germline values: CDR1 LNHDA, CDR2 SQIVND (reference sequence). DNA of the CDR3: TGTGCCAGTAGTATCGGGCGGGGGCCGCCCAATGAGCAGTTCTTC. This translates into CASSIGRGPPNEQFF.

The chain couples TRBV9 to TRBJ2-2; tentative D call: TRBD1 (7 bases). CDR3 length equals 16 residues. Trimming removed 3 bases from V and 5 bases from J, with 17 bases in between. Germline CDR1 is SGDLS and CDR2 is YYNGEE. CDR3 bases: TGTGCCAGCAGCGCGCCAACAGGGGAGGAAACCGGGGAGCTGTTTTTT. Translated, it gives CASSAPTGEETGELFF.

The chain carries TRBV24-1 and TRBJ2-1, with TRBD2 identical over 7 bases. With 8 bases clipped from V and 4 bases from J, the junction kept 4 bases outside the gene matches. This CDR3 is built from 13 residues. The germline CDR1 and CDR2 sequences are KGHDR and SFDVKD. The chain's CDR3 is CATTASGYNEQFF. In DNA form, the CDR3 reads TGTGCCACCACCGCTAGCGGTTACAATGAGCAGTTCTTC.

CDR3 sequence reads: CSVDYSYGYTF. The DNA of the CDR3 is TGCAGCGTTGATTACAGCTATGGCTACACCTTC. This chain uses TRBV29-1 with TRBJ1-2; D not resolved. This CDR3 has 11 amino acids. Deletions cut 3 bases from V and 4 bases from J, with 6 bases between. Germline values: CDR1 SQVTM, CDR2 ANQGSEA.

The chain couples TRBV3-1 (or the pseudogene TRBV3-2) to TRBJ2-1, with D possibly TRBD1 on 6 matching bases. There are 16 residues in the CDR3. V was pared by 1 base and J by 9 bases, with 19 bases between. The germline gives CDR1 LGHDT, CDR2 YNNKEL (reference sequence). This CDR3 is CASSQGLQGNHGEQFF. CDR3 nucleotide sequence: TGTGCCAGCAGCCAAGGCTTACAGGGAAATCATGGTGAGCAGTTCTTC.

The chain has TRBV5-1 and TRBJ2-7; D gene uncertain. There are 13 residues in the CDR3. With 1 base removed from V and 2 bases from J, the gap between germline ends came to 7 bases. The germline gives CDR1 SGHRS, CDR2 YFSETQ. CDR3 sequence reads: CASSLSSPYEQYF. The CDR3 coding sequence is TGCGCCAGCAGCTTGTCCAGTCCCTACGAGCAGTACTTC. The full variable domain, its missing parts supplied by reference TRBV5-1 and TRBJ2-7, is KAGVTQTPRYLIKTRGQQVTLSCSPISGHRSVSWYQQTPGQGLQFLFEYFSETQRNKGNFPGRFSGRQFSNSRSEMNVSTLELGDSALYLCASSLSSPYEQYFGPGTRLTVT.

V is TRBV12-3 or TRBV12-4 and J is TRBJ1-2; 9 bases agree with TRBD1. The CDR3 has 13 amino acids. J was trimmed by 4 bases and V by 3 bases; bases with no gene match: 0. CDR3 coding DNA: TGTGCCAGCAGTTTGGACAGGGGCTATGGCTACACCTTC. Protein product: CASSLDRGYGYTF.

J is TRBJ1-3 and V is TRBV29-1, with D unclear. V was shortened by 4 bases and J by 3 bases, with 7 bases between the two germline ends. The germline V gene encodes CDR1 SQVTM and CDR2 ANQGSEA. CDR3 length: 12 residues. The chain's CDR3 is CSVGEVGNTIYF. CDR3 DNA: TGCAGCGTTGGGGAGGTTGGAAACACCATATATTTT.

This chain joins TRBV20-1 and TRBJ1-1; D gene ambiguous. Trimming removed 0 bases at V and 7 bases at J, with 6 bases between. CDR3 size: 11 residues. The V gene's germline CDR1 is DFQATT and CDR2 SNEGSKA (reference sequence). CDR3 DNA sequence: TGCAGTGCTAGAGACCCCCTTGAAGCTTTCTTT. Residues: CSARDPLEAFF.

The J gene is TRBJ2-2, the V gene TRBV30; 8 bases map to TRBD1. V dropped 2 bases and J dropped 7; count of bases not matched to a gene: 9. From germline, CDR1 is GTSNPN and CDR2 SVGIG (reference sequence). There are 15 residues in the CDR3. CDR3 nucleotide sequence: TGTGCCTGGAGTCCCAACAGGGGGATTGGCGGGGAGCTGTTTTTT. Its translation is CAWSPNRGIGGELFF.